This record covers a single TCR delta chain. This is likely an artifact of a read error, given a far larger clone one base away. The data belong to a study of gamma-delta chains in newborns, infants, children. Study in general: Innate gammadelta T cells reportedly expand polyclonally right after birth, driven by microbial exposure, per the title.

CDR1 and CDR2 (germline): GEAIGNYY, EKD. This CDR3 spans 13 amino acids. TCRdb reran clone calling via CATT on the reads. The sample lists over 5,000 delta-chain clones, roughly 15% seen once, with 20% to 25% in the top ten. This TCR derives from a child who was a newborn, infant or young child, either healthy, febrile or measles-vaccinated (not recorded which). The chain has TRDV2 and TRDJ1, with 7 bases aligning to TRDD3. The sequencing used blood, collected at baseline. The CDR3 loop reads CARDTWGSDKLIF. The CDR3 bases are TGTGCCCGTGACACCTGGGGGTCCGATAAACTCATCTTT.